These 22 T cell receptor beta chains originate from one sample sequenced in a study of CD8+CD57+ T cells in acquired aplastic anemia. Using genomic DNA as the template, TCR beta VDJ and CDR3 profiling was carried out. TCRdb ran MiXCR on the reads and lists one entry per CDR3 protein. This sample has fewer than 200,000 distinct CDR3 sequences, with approximately 40% found just once. Sequencing was done on a sample of sorted CD4+, CD8+, or CD8+CD57+ T cells (not recorded which) from PBMCs. These receptors were obtained from a human donor in good health.

The rearrangement links TRBV24-1 to TRBJ2-3; 9 nucleotides match TRBD2. This CDR3 spans 15 amino acids. The germline gives CDR1 KGHDR, CDR2 SFDVKD. Trimming took 1 base from V and 4 from J; bases not matched to a gene: 2. The CDR3 coding sequence is TGTGCCACCAGTGATTTAGCGGGGGGACCAGATACGCAGTATTTT. Its translation is CATSDLAGGPDTQYF.

The chain combines TRBV15 with TRBJ1-1; 7 bases align to TRBD1. There are 14 residues in the CDR3. The J segment lost 1 base and the V segment lost 1 base, leaving 0 bases of the junction unmatched. Germline V gene lookup returns CDR1 LNHNV and CDR2 YYDKDF (reference sequence). The CDR3 spells CATSRGQGNTEAFF. DNA for the CDR3: TGTGCCACCAGCAGAGGACAGGGGAACACTGAAGCTTTCTTT.

The gene calls are TRBV5-4 and TRBJ2-3, with 8 positions matching TRBD2. The CDR3 contains 16 residues. Germline V gene data show CDR1 as SGHNT and CDR2 as YYREEE (reference sequence). The J segment lost 2 bases and the V segment lost 0 bases, leaving 5 bases of the junction unmatched. The CDR3 DNA is TGTGCCAGCAGCTTGGTACTAGCGGCCAACACAGATACGCAGTATTTT. This codes for CASSLVLAANTDTQYF.

This clonotype was counted ten times or more. The chain joins TRBV7-2 to TRBJ2-7, with D possibly matching TRBD1 (5 bases). Germline V gene data show CDR1 as SGHTA and CDR2 as FQGNSA. Between the trimmed V and J ends, which lost 1 base and 6 bases, there was a span of 13 bases. The CDR3 is made up of 14 amino acids. CDR3 in amino acids: CASSLVPQGAEQYF. The CDR3 nucleotides are TGTGCCAGCAGCTTAGTTCCCCAGGGTGCCGAGCAGTACTTC.

Note on this clonotype: Possible read error: a much larger clone is one base away. J is TRBJ2-1 and V is TRBV6-1, with 8 bases aligning to TRBD2. The germline V gene encodes CDR1 MNHNS and CDR2 SASEGT. This CDR3 contains 15 residues. The CDR3 is CASSPAYGGGNEQLF. Here the CDR3 DNA reads TGTGCCAGCAGCCCTGCATACGGGGGGGGCAATGAGCAGCTCTTC.

This sequence joins TRBV19 and TRBJ1-5; the D is unclear. The V gene lost 5 bases and the J gene lost 5 bases, with 10 bases spanning the gap. The germline CDR1 and CDR2 sequences are LNHDA and SQIVND (reference sequence). This CDR3 is built from 13 residues. CDR3 sequence: CASSDKGDQPQHF. In DNA, the CDR3 is TGTGCCAGTAGTGACAAGGGCGATCAGCCCCAGCATTTT.

This clonotype has just one count. The V gene is TRBV15, the J gene TRBJ2-7, with 7 bases lining up with TRBD2. Germline V gene lookup returns CDR1 LNHNV and CDR2 YYDKDF (reference sequence). This CDR3 is 16 amino acids long. After removal of 5 bases from V and 0 bases from J, the junction contained 10 bases not matched to a gene. The CDR3 DNA reads as TGTGCCACCAGCGACAGTAGCGGGCTAAGCTCCTACGAGCAGTACTTC. Its translation: CATSDSSGLSSYEQYF.

This clonotype was recorded many times. The chain employs TRBV7-6 and TRBJ2-3, with D possibly matching TRBD1 (6 bases). The V gene lost 0 bases and the J gene lost 1 base, with 8 bases spanning the gap. Germline CDR1 is SGHVS and CDR2 is FNYEAQ. CDR3 size: 15 residues. DNA for the CDR3: TGTGCCAGCAGCTTAGCCAGGGGAGGCACAGATACGCAGTATTTT. It codes for CASSLARGGTDTQYF. Full variable domain (remainder filled in from reference TRBV7-6 and TRBJ2-3): GAGVSQSPRYKVTKRGQDVALRCDPISGHVSLYWYRQALGQGPEFLTYFNYEAQQDKSGLPNDRFSAERPEGSISTLTIQRTEQRDSAMYRCASSLARGGTDTQYFGPGTRLTVL.

The chain employs TRBV10-3 and TRBJ1-2; 8 bases fit TRBD1. Germline V gene lookup returns CDR1 ENHRY and CDR2 SYGVKD. The CDR3 is made up of 13 amino acids. V dropped 7 bases and J dropped 3; count of bases not matched to a gene: 4. CDR3 in DNA: TGTGCCATCACCCTGGACAGGGACTATGGCTACACCTTC. It is translated as CAITLDRDYGYTF.

In its sample, this clonotype was seen many times. The chain carries TRBV10-1 and TRBJ2-7; 9 bases match TRBD2. This CDR3 spans 14 amino acids. In germline, CDR1 is WNHNN, CDR2 SYGVQD (reference sequence). Trimming at V came to 8 bases and at J to 1 base, leaving 6 bases not matched to a gene. The CDR3 is CASSKTSGSYEQYF. For the CDR3, the DNA is TGCGCCAGCTCCAAGACTAGCGGTTCCTACGAGCAGTACTTC.

The J gene is TRBJ1-4, the V gene TRBV20-1; D perhaps matches TRBD1 (6 bases). The germline V gene has CDR1 DFQATT and CDR2 SNEGSKA (reference sequence). Between the trimmed V and J ends, which lost 6 bases and 8 bases, there was a span of 13 bases. CDR3 length: 12 residues. DNA of the CDR3: TGCAGTGCCCCTGAGGGGGGAGAAAAACTGTTTTTT. Translated: CSAPEGGEKLFF.

V gene TRBV11-2 combines with J gene TRBJ1-4; 7 bases are shared with TRBD1. The V and J ends lost 5 bases and 10 bases, in that order; junction bases with no gene match: 19. Germline assignment: CDR1 SGHAT and CDR2 FQNNGV. The CDR3 totals 17 residues. The CDR3 DNA reads as TGTGCCAGCAGCCGTGTAGAGGGGGCAAGGTATCGGGTAAAACTGTTTTTT. Protein sequence: CASSRVEGARYRVKLFF.

This clonotype was seen a handful of times. CDR3 sequence (DNA): TGTGCCTGGAGCGCCGGTGATACGCAGTATTTT. Translated: CAWSAGDTQYF. J is TRBJ2-3 and V is TRBV30; no clear D gene. CDR3 size: 11 residues. Trimming left V 3 bases short and J 6 bases short, with 7 bases between. Per the germline V gene, CDR1 is GTSNPN and CDR2 is SVGIG (reference sequence).

This clonotype was counted ten times or more. V and J are TRBV5-1 and TRBJ2-7, with D perhaps matching TRBD2 (5 bases). The CDR3 consists of 15 residues. Germline CDR1 reads SGHRS; CDR2 reads YFSETQ. Trimming took 2 bases from V and 1 from J, leaving 13 bases between them. CDR3 nucleotides: TGCGCCAGCAGCTTAAGTGCCGGGATGTCCTACGAGCAGTACTTC. Translated, it gives CASSLSAGMSYEQYF.

Comments on this clonotype: The junction departs from the called germline gene at one end, perhaps through a read error. This chain links TRBV5-1 with TRBJ1-1, with D perhaps TRBD1 (6 bases). Germline CDR1 is SGHRS and CDR2 is YFSETQ. This CDR3 comprises 15 residues. This chain's CDR3 is CASSITGQLNTEASF. The CDR3 nucleotides read TGCGCCAGCAGCATAACCGGACAGTTGAACACTGAAGCTTCCTTT.

V gene TRBV25-1 combines with J gene TRBJ1-1; a possible D gene is TRBD1 (6 bases). Trimming took off 7 bases at V and 7 bases at J, with 7 bases between the two ends. Germline values: CDR1 MGHDK, CDR2 SYGVNS. The CDR3 is 10 amino acids. CDR3 residues: CASKGGEAFF. CDR3 bases: TGTGCCAGCAAGGGGGGTGAAGCTTTCTTT.

The chain has TRBV14 and TRBJ2-7; D is perhaps TRBD2 (6 bases). Germline loops: CDR1 SGHDN, CDR2 FVKESK. V was cut by 0 bases and J by 0 bases, with 9 bases left in between. The length of the CDR3 is 15 residues. For the CDR3, the DNA is TGTGCCAGCAGCCAAGAACTAGCTGCCTCCTACGAGCAGTACTTC. This codes for CASSQELAASYEQYF.

This clonotype was seen at least ten times. This rearrangement joins TRBV16 to TRBJ1-6; a possible D gene is TRBD1 (5 bases). The germline CDR1 and CDR2 sequences are KGHSY and FQNENV. The CDR3 is 13 residues long. Trimming removed 3 bases at V and 8 bases at J, with 8 bases between. CDR3 region: CASSHQGDSPLHF. CDR3 sequence (DNA): TGTGCCAGCAGCCACCAAGGGGATTCACCCCTCCACTTT.

This clonotype was seen repeatedly, ten times or more. The rearrangement uses TRBV12-3 or TRBV12-4 and TRBJ2-7; 10 nucleotides line up with TRBD2. The CDR3 runs 15 residues. V was clipped by 5 bases and J by 0 bases; unmatched bases: 4. The CDR3 DNA follows: TGTGCCAGCAGTCCCCTAGCGGGAGTCTCCTACGAGCAGTACTTC. Its translation is CASSPLAGVSYEQYF.

This clonotype was observed many times. The genes are TRBV7-2 and TRBJ1-1; 7 nucleotides line up with TRBD1. V was clipped by 1 base and J by 6 bases; unmatched bases: 8. This CDR3 has 15 residues. Looked up from germline, CDR1 is SGHTA and CDR2 is FQGNSA. In nucleotides, the CDR3 is TGTGCCAGCAGCTTAGGGGGACAGCCCGTTTCTGAAGCTTTCTTT. It translates to CASSLGGQPVSEAFF.

The V and J genes are TRBV19 and TRBJ1-2; 9 nucleotides agree with TRBD1. Germline CDR1 reads LNHDA; CDR2 reads SQIVND (reference sequence). Trimming cost V 6 bases and J 7 bases; bases outside gene matches: 6. This CDR3 is built from 13 residues. CDR3 nucleotides: TGTGCCAGTAGGGGACAGGGCGATGGTGGCTACACCTTC. Translated, it gives CASRGQGDGGYTF.

The V call is TRBV19, the J call TRBJ2-1; maybe TRBD1 (6 bases). Between the trimmed V and J ends, which lost 3 bases and 9 bases, there was a span of 12 bases. CDR3 length: 13 residues. Germline V gene data show CDR1 as LNHDA and CDR2 as SQIVND (reference sequence). The CDR3 nucleotides read TGTGCCAGTAGTATGCTCAGGGGAAGTGAGCAGTTCTTC. This codes for CASSMLRGSEQFF.